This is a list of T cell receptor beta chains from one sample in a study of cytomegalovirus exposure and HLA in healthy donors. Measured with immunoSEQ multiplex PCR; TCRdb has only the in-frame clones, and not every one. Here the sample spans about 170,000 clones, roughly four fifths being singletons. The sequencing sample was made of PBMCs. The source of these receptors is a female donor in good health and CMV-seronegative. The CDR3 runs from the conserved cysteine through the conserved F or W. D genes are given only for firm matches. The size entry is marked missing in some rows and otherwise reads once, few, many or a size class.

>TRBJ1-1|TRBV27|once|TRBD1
TGTGCCAGCAACAGACAGGGTCAGAACACTGAAGCTTTCTTT
CASNRQGQNTEAFF
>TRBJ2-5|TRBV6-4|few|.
TGTGCCAGCAGGTGGACAGCGAAAAAACCGTACCAAGAGACCCAGTACTTC
CASRWTAKKPYQETQYF
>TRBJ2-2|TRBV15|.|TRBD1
TGTGCCACCAGCAGAGACAGGGGGACCGGGGAGCTGTTTTTT
CATSRDRGTGELFF
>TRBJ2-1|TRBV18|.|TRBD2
TGTGCCAGCTCACTCACTAGCGGGAGTAGTGAGCAGTTCTTC
CASSLTSGSSEQFF
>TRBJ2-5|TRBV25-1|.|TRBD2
TGTGCCAGCGGCCCGGGGGGGCTAGGGACCCAGTACTTC
CASGPGGLGTQYF
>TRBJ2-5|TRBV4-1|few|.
TGCGCCAGCAGCCAAGATCCTAGACAGGCCCAAGAGACCCAGTACTTC
CASSQDPRQAQETQYF
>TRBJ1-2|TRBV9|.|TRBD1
TGTGCCAGCAGCGTAGGTGGGACAGGTAGATATGGCTACACCTTC
CASSVGGTGRYGYTF
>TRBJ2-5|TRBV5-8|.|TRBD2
TGTGCCAGCAGCCAAGGACTAGCGGGACAAGAGACCCAGTACTTC
CASSQGLAGQETQYF
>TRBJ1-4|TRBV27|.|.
TGTGCCAGCAGTTTTGATTACTCAACTAATGAAAAACTGTTTTTT
CASSFDYSTNEKLFF
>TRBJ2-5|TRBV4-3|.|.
TGCGCCAGCAGCCAAGAGACAGTCCAAGAGACCCAGTACTTC
CASSQETVQETQYF
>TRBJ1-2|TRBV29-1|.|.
TGCAGCGTTGCTTTACAGGGAGTTGGCTACACCTTC
CSVALQGVGYTF
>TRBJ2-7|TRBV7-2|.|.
TGTGCCAGCAGCATTGGACAGCCCTACGAGCAGTACTTC
CASSIGQPYEQYF
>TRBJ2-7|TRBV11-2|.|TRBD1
TGTGCCAGCAGCTTAGATTGGCTAGGACAGGGCTACGAGCAGTACTTC
CASSLDWLGQGYEQYF
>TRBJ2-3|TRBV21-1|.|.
TGTGCCAGCAGCAAAGTATGGGGGGAAACTAGCACAGATACGCAGTATTTT
CASSKVWGETSTDTQYF
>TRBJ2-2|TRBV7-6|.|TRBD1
TGTGCCAGCAGCGCGGGACAGGGGGCTTCAGGCGGGGAGCTGTTTTTT
CASSAGQGASGGELFF
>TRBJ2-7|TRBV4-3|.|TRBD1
TGCGCCAGCAGCCAAGATCGGCAGGGGGCCTACGAGCAGTACTTC
CASSQDRQGAYEQYF